These T cell receptor beta chains were read from a single sample in a study of T cells after yellow fever vaccination. In TCRdb, the 5' RACE reads were re-called with MiXCR into one record per CDR3 protein. The sample shows about 320,000 distinct CDR3 sequences, about 12% of them seen only once. The material was CD4+ T cells sorted from PBMCs, obtained 15 days after the yellow fever booster vaccination. These receptors originate from a young man who received the YFV17D yellow fever vaccine. Each CDR3 is given with its conserved first and last residue. Each record gives: J gene, D gene, clone size, V gene, CDR3 DNA, CDR3 protein. D genes are given only for firm matches. A row's size may be missing; if present it is once, few, many or a size class.

TRBJ2-2 | . | many | TRBV5-1 | TGCGCCAGCAGCTCGCAGGTCGGCGGGGAGCTGTTTTTT | CASSSQVGGELFF
TRBJ1-5 | . | few | TRBV4-3 | TGCGCCAGCAGCCAAGATATAGGAGCAGGGTGGCATTTT | CASSQDIGAGWHF
TRBJ1-2 | . | few | TRBV4-2 | TGTGCCAGCAGTTTATTTGAGGCTCTCGCCTACACCTTC | CASSLFEALAYTF
TRBJ2-7 | . | few | TRBV2 | TGTGCCAGCGGGACCTCCTACGAGCAGTACTTC | CASGTSYEQYF
TRBJ1-2 | . | . | TRBV25-1 | TGTGCCAGCAAGGACCCGGCGGGTAAAAACTATGGCTACACCTTC | CASKDPAGKNYGYTF
TRBJ2-2 | . | few | TRBV5-1 | TGCGCCAGCAGCTTAAGGGGGTTCACCGGGGAGCTGTTTTTT | CASSLRGFTGELFF
TRBJ1-2 | . | . | TRBV19 | TGTGCCAGTAGTATAGACCGGGACGGCTATGGCTACACCTTC | CASSIDRDGYGYTF
TRBJ1-2 | . | . | TRBV28 | TGTGCCAGCTCCCCTATTTCTAACTATGGCTACACCTTC | CASSPISNYGYTF
TRBJ2-5 | . | many | TRBV24-1 | TGTGCCACCAGTGACCCGGGACGGAGAGAGACCCAGTACTTC | CATSDPGRRETQYF
TRBJ2-2 | . | few | TRBV20-1 | TGCAGTGCTAGATCGGGACCCACCGGGGAGCTGTTTTTT | CSARSGPTGELFF
TRBJ2-7 | . | . | TRBV4-2 | TGTGCCAGCAGCCAAGAGACTCAGTCCGAGCAGTACTTC | CASSQETQSEQYF
TRBJ2-3 | . | . | TRBV20-1 | TGCAGTGCCCTACTACATGGTACAGATACGCAGTATTTT | CSALLHGTDTQYF
TRBJ2-2 | . | . | TRBV7-9 | TGTGCCAGCAGCTTAGTTGGGTCCACCGGGGAGCTGTTTTTT | CASSLVGSTGELFF
TRBJ1-5 | . | few | TRBV7-8 | TGTGCCAGCAGCTCGCGACGTTTACAGCCCCAGCATTTT | CASSSRRLQPQHF
TRBJ2-1 | . | many | TRBV19 | TGTGCCAGTAGTTCAGGGACGGGTTACAATGAGCAGTTCTTC | CASSSGTGYNEQFF
TRBJ1-1 | . | few | TRBV9 | TGTGCCAGCAGCGTAGAGGGCCGGATGAACACTGAAGCTTTCTTT | CASSVEGRMNTEAFF